Below are 16 T cell receptor beta chains sequenced from a single sample in a study of CXCR3-negative and CXCR3-positive naive CD8 T cells. Carrying UMI labels, the TRB cDNA libraries were prepared through 5' RACE. From its re-call of the 5' RACE reads, TCRdb lists each CDR3 protein once, without DNA. The sample has about 45,000 distinct CDR3 sequences. What was sequenced was naive CXCR3- CD8+ T cells from blood. The sample's subset: CD45RO-CCR7+CD27+CD95- naive CD8+ T cells lacking CXCR3 (TNR3-). The source of these receptors is a human donor in good health. Some clones in this sample may be carry-over from other donors' samples.

The gene calls are TRBV9 and TRBJ2-1; there is no DNA to check the TCRdb D call of TRBD2. Germline V gene sequence: CDR1 SGDLS, CDR2 YYNGEE. The CDR3 is 16 amino acids. The CDR3 is CASSVERASKNNEQFF.

The CDR3 spells CSVVVAHSNSYEQYF. The chain uses TRBV29-1 and TRBJ2-7; TCRdb gives TRBD2 as the D gene, but with no DNA this cannot be confirmed. The CDR3 is 15 amino acids. The V gene's germline CDR1 is SQVTM and CDR2 ANQGSEA.

The chain carries TRBV28 and TRBJ2-3; TCRdb returns TRBD2, unconfirmable since there is no DNA. CDR1 is MDHEN, CDR2 SYDVKM, per germline. This CDR3 is built from 17 residues. The CDR3 protein is CASSSGLAGGPGDTQYF.

The chain has TRBV3-1 and TRBJ2-7; TCRdb lists TRBD2, though no DNA is available to test this call. Germline values: CDR1 LGHDT, CDR2 YNNKEL (reference sequence). The CDR3 totals 15 residues. The CDR3: CASSQDEGGGYEQYF.

CDR3: CSVEVRGNPYNEQFF. This chain joins TRBV29-1 and TRBJ2-1; no DNA is available, so the TRBD1 call from TCRdb remains unchecked. Germline V lookup: CDR1 SQVTM, CDR2 ANQGSEA. The CDR3 contains 15 residues.

V gene TRBV9 combines with J gene TRBJ2-1; the TRBD2 assignment by TCRdb is unverifiable without DNA. Germline V gene data show CDR1 as SGDLS and CDR2 as YYNGEE. The length of the CDR3 is 16 residues. CDR3 sequence: CASSSRLAGVGNEQFF.

The CDR3 spells CASSHIAGMSNEQFF. V is TRBV3-1 and J is TRBJ2-1; there is no DNA to check the TCRdb D call of TRBD2. Germline V gene data show CDR1 as LGHDT and CDR2 as YNNKEL (reference sequence). The CDR3 extends over 15 amino acids.

V gene TRBV12-3 or TRBV12-4 combines with J gene TRBJ1-6; TCRdb's D gene call, TRBD1, goes unchecked for lack of DNA. The CDR3 spans 22 residues. The CDR3 sequence: CASSSYITGGYDVDFVSSPLHF.

The CDR3 loop is CSAEGGRSSDEQFF. The V and J genes are TRBV20-1 and TRBJ2-1; TCRdb's assignment of TRBD1 cannot be checked, as there is no DNA. The CDR3 runs to 14 residues. The V gene's germline CDR1 is DFQATT and CDR2 SNEGSKA (reference sequence).

V gene TRBV20-1 combines with J gene TRBJ2-2; TCRdb's D call, TRBD1, is unchecked because there is no DNA. CDR3 length equals 15 residues. The germline V gene has CDR1 DFQATT and CDR2 SNEGSKA (reference sequence). CDR3 residues: CSAIQGAARPGELFF.

Considering frequency, this clonotype is medium-sized. The V gene is TRBV19, the J gene TRBJ2-7; absent DNA, TCRdb's TRBD2 call cannot be checked. In germline, CDR1 is LNHDA, CDR2 SQIVND (reference sequence). The CDR3 is 14 amino acids. The CDR3 spells CASTSSGGADEQYF.

The V gene is TRBV29-1, the J gene TRBJ2-5; the D call of TRBD2 rests on TCRdb alone, since no DNA is present to check it. Germline loops: CDR1 SQVTM, CDR2 ANQGSEA. The CDR3 covers 17 residues. The CDR3 loop is CSVEGASSQVGEETQYF.

The V and J genes are TRBV5-1 and TRBJ1-2. From germline, CDR1 is SGHRS and CDR2 YFSETQ. CDR3 length: 11 residues. The CDR3 sequence: CASSLESGYTF.

The gene calls are TRBV10-2 and TRBJ2-1; TCRdb indicates TRBD1, and absent DNA this call remains unverified. This CDR3 is built from 12 residues. Per the germline V gene, CDR1 is WSHSY and CDR2 is SAAADI. The CDR3 sequence is CASIGAKDEQFF.

The chain combines TRBV29-1 with TRBJ2-3; there is no DNA to check the TCRdb D call of TRBD1. The CDR3 has 15 residues. Per germline, CDR1 SQVTM and CDR2 ANQGSEA. This chain's CDR3 is CSFGEQGMGTDTQYF.

The chain has TRBV28 and TRBJ2-7. Germline V gives CDR1 MDHEN, CDR2 SYDVKM. The CDR3 has 14 amino acids. CDR3 sequence: CASSLWAESYEQYF.